Described below is a single TCR beta chain sequence and its context. Between the trimmed V and J ends, which lost 3 bases and 6 bases, there was a span of 12 bases. Germline V gives CDR1 MNHEY, CDR2 SMNVEV (reference sequence). This CDR3 contains 13 residues. The data belong to a study of memory CD8 T cells in hepatitis C reinfection. At the level of the study: Samples before reinfection came 55 to 20 weeks prior to detection.

Time point: pre-reinfection, 55 to 20 weeks before reinfection detection. TCR sequencing was done directly ex vivo on sorted cells, without expansion in vitro. Method: immunoSEQ multiplex PCR; TCRdb's copy keeps in-frame clones and lacks some. This sample yields just over 50,000 clones, of which nearly 90% are seen a single time; 0.9% to 1.1% belongs to the top ten. Sequenced input: naive CD8+ T cells sorted from blood. This chain links TRBV27 with TRBJ2-7; a weak D match, TRBD1 (6 bases). This TCR came from a man aged 18 to 29 with hepatitis C virus infection. The chain's CDR3 is CASSLDTGSEQYF. CDR3 nucleotides: TGTGCCAGCAGTTTGGACACAGGGAGCGAGCAGTACTTC.